A selection of T cell receptor beta chains follows, all from one sample in a study of blood T cells in healthy people across ages. TCRdb itself ran the 5' RACE reads through MiXCR, one entry per CDR3 protein. The sample shows approximately 1.5 million distinct CDR3 sequences, about 42% of them seen only once. The sample comprised blood. All receptors come from a woman aged 18 to 35 in good health. CDR3s include the opening cysteine and the closing phenylalanine or tryptophan. Fields, in order: clone size, J gene, D gene, V gene, CDR3 protein, CDR3 DNA. The D gene is left open where the match is weak. Rows may omit the clone size; those that give it use once, few, many or a size class.

size: .; J: TRBJ1-1; D: .; V: TRBV3-1; CDR3: CASRQLSDTEAFF; DNA: TGTGCCAGCAGACAGCTTTCGGACACTGAAGCTTTCTTT
size: few; J: TRBJ2-1; D: .; V: TRBV3-1; CDR3: CASSQDQGKSYNEQFF; DNA: TGTGCCAGCAGCCAAGATCAGGGGAAATCCTACAATGAGCAGTTCTTC
size: many; J: TRBJ2-1; D: .; V: TRBV7-9; CDR3: CASSSSPYNEQFF; DNA: TGTGCCAGCAGCTCGTCCCCCTACAATGAGCAGTTCTTC
size: many; J: TRBJ2-3; D: .; V: TRBV29-1; CDR3: CSVGRTDTQYF; DNA: TGCAGCGTTGGGCGGACAGATACGCAGTATTTT
size: .; J: TRBJ1-6; D: .; V: TRBV5-1; CDR3: CASKVQGDSGSPLHF; DNA: TGCGCCAGCAAGGTACAGGGTGATAGTGGGTCACCCCTCCACTTT
size: few; J: TRBJ2-7; D: .; V: TRBV14; CDR3: CASSQEIQYEQYF; DNA: TGTGCCAGCAGCCAAGAGATCCAATACGAGCAGTACTTC
size: .; J: TRBJ2-7; D: TRBD1; V: TRBV5-1; CDR3: CASSRDRGLHEQYF; DNA: TGCGCCAGCAGTAGGGACAGGGGGCTGCACGAGCAGTACTTC
size: .; J: TRBJ2-5; D: TRBD2; V: TRBV20-1; CDR3: CSARWGVGSSGRIQETQYF; DNA: TGCAGTGCTAGATGGGGAGTGGGATCTAGCGGGAGAATACAAGAGACCCAGTACTTC
size: few; J: TRBJ2-1; D: .; V: TRBV27; CDR3: CASSLSRSYNEQFF; DNA: TGTGCCAGCAGTTTATCACGCTCCTACAATGAGCAGTTCTTC
size: .; J: TRBJ1-5; D: TRBD1; V: TRBV12-3/TRBV12-4; CDR3: CASSTETGPLSNQPQHF; DNA: TGTGCCAGCAGTACCGAGACAGGGCCACTTAGCAATCAGCCCCAGCATTTT
size: .; J: TRBJ2-1; D: .; V: TRBV12-3/TRBV12-4; CDR3: CASSYGGTYNEQFF; DNA: TGTGCCAGCAGCTACGGGGGAACCTACAATGAGCAGTTCTTC
size: .; J: TRBJ1-5; D: .; V: TRBV29-1; CDR3: CSVRLDKNQPQHF; DNA: TGCAGCGTTAGGTTGGACAAAAATCAGCCCCAGCATTTT
size: few; J: TRBJ2-1; D: .; V: TRBV2; CDR3: CASRGPSRRSYNEQFF; DNA: TGTGCCAGCAGGGGACCCAGCCGGAGATCCTACAATGAGCAGTTCTTC
size: .; J: TRBJ2-1; D: TRBD1; V: TRBV24-1; CDR3: CATSSPGTGVNEQFF; DNA: TGTGCCACCAGTTCCCCCGGGACAGGAGTCAATGAGCAGTTCTTC
size: few; J: TRBJ2-5; D: .; V: TRBV10-3; CDR3: CAISAGGLETQYF; DNA: TGTGCCATCAGTGCTGGGGGCTTAGAGACCCAGTACTTC
size: .; J: TRBJ1-2; D: .; V: TRBV9; CDR3: CASSASGRLNDYTF; DNA: TGTGCCAGCAGCGCCTCAGGGCGCCTCAATGACTACACCTTC
size: .; J: TRBJ2-3; D: TRBD2; V: TRBV2; CDR3: CASSEVVAGLKYF; DNA: TGTGCCAGCAGTGAAGTAGTAGCGGGTCTCAAGTATTTT
size: .; J: TRBJ2-5; D: TRBD2; V: TRBV28; CDR3: CASRRGLAPKETQYF; DNA: TGTGCCAGCAGGCGCGGACTAGCCCCCAAAGAGACCCAGTACTTC
size: few; J: TRBJ2-1; D: .; V: TRBV27; CDR3: CASSLGGVGEQFF; DNA: TGTGCCAGCAGTTTAGGGGGAGTGGGTGAGCAGTTCTTC
size: .; J: TRBJ1-5; D: TRBD1; V: TRBV20-1; CDR3: CSVTTGEDQPQHF; DNA: TGCAGCGTAACGACAGGGGAGGATCAGCCCCAGCATTTT
size: few; J: TRBJ2-5; D: .; V: TRBV20-1; CDR3: CSARAAGQETQYF; DNA: TGCAGTGCTAGAGCGGCCGGCCAAGAGACCCAGTACTTC
size: once; J: TRBJ2-7; D: .; V: TRBV30; CDR3: CAWIALDREQYF; DNA: TGTGCCTGGATCGCTTTAGATAGGGAGCAGTACTTC
size: few; J: TRBJ2-3; D: TRBD2; V: TRBV7-2; CDR3: CASSRRLAGVGTDTQYF; DNA: TGTGCCAGCAGTCGCCGACTAGCGGGAGTCGGCACAGATACGCAGTATTTT
size: few; J: TRBJ2-3; D: .; V: TRBV5-1; CDR3: CASSGGSSGLTDTQYF; DNA: TGCGCCAGCAGCGGGGGGTCGAGCGGGTTAACAGATACGCAGTATTTT
size: many; J: TRBJ1-2; D: .; V: TRBV7-9; CDR3: CASRPIQADGYTF; DNA: TGTGCCAGCAGACCGATCCAAGCGGATGGCTACACCTTC
size: .; J: TRBJ2-5; D: .; V: TRBV6-5; CDR3: CASSGRTKVNEQYF; DNA: TGTGCCAGCAGTGGCCGGACTAAAGTCAATGAGCAGTACTTC
size: .; J: TRBJ2-7; D: .; V: TRBV6-5; CDR3: CASSALLTYEQYF; DNA: TGTGCCAGCAGTGCCCTCCTTACCTACGAGCAGTACTTC
size: .; J: TRBJ2-6; D: .; V: TRBV4-1; CDR3: CASARGSVLPSGANVLTF; DNA: TGCGCCAGCGCACGTGGGTCAGTCCTCCCCTCTGGGGCCAACGTCCTGACTTTC
size: .; J: TRBJ2-3; D: .; V: TRBV27; CDR3: CASARGDTQYF; DNA: TGTGCCAGCGCCCGAGGGGATACGCAGTATTTT
size: few; J: TRBJ2-4; D: TRBD1; V: TRBV4-3; CDR3: CASSQDGTGGAKNIQYF; DNA: TGCGCCAGCAGCCAAGATGGCACAGGGGGAGCCAAAAACATTCAGTACTTC
size: .; J: TRBJ1-2; D: .; V: TRBV3-1; CDR3: CASSQEGAGYYGYTF; DNA: TGTGCCAGCAGCCAAGAAGGGGCAGGTTACTATGGCTACACCTTC
size: .; J: TRBJ1-5; D: .; V: TRBV12-3/TRBV12-4; CDR3: CASNDSGNFAGQPQHF; DNA: TGTGCCAGCAACGATAGTGGAAACTTCGCGGGTCAGCCCCAGCATTTT
size: .; J: TRBJ2-7; D: TRBD1; V: TRBV3-1; CDR3: CASTTGGRNEQYF; DNA: TGTGCCAGTACAACAGGGGGTCGCAATGAGCAGTACTTC
size: .; J: TRBJ2-1; D: .; V: TRBV7-8; CDR3: CASSLEEWDDEQFF; DNA: TGTGCCAGCAGCTTAGAAGAGTGGGACGACGAGCAGTTCTTC
size: many; J: TRBJ2-1; D: .; V: TRBV6-4; CDR3: CASSEGQGTYNEQFF; DNA: TGTGCCAGCAGTGAGGGGCAGGGGACCTACAATGAGCAGTTCTTC
size: .; J: TRBJ2-5; D: .; V: TRBV11-2; CDR3: CASSLSTVSQETQYF; DNA: TGTGCCAGCAGCTTAAGTACGGTCAGCCAAGAGACCCAGTACTTC
size: few; J: TRBJ1-5; D: .; V: TRBV12-3/TRBV12-4; CDR3: CASSQGLANQPQHF; DNA: TGTGCCAGCAGTCAGGGACTGGCTAATCAGCCCCAGCATTTT
size: once; J: TRBJ2-7; D: .; V: TRBV27; CDR3: CASSHPWNNEQYF; DNA: TGTGCCAGCAGTCACCCATGGAACAATGAGCAGTACTTC
size: .; J: TRBJ1-4; D: .; V: TRBV15; CDR3: CATSMGARYEKLFF; DNA: TGTGCCACCAGCATGGGGGCGCGGTACGAAAAACTGTTTTTT
size: few; J: TRBJ2-7; D: .; V: TRBV12-3/TRBV12-4; CDR3: CASSLFRTSPYEQYF; DNA: TGTGCCAGCAGTTTATTTCGGACTTCTCCGTACGAGCAGTACTTC
size: .; J: TRBJ2-4; D: .; V: TRBV12-3/TRBV12-4; CDR3: CASSLFPGGRYF; DNA: TGTGCCAGCAGTTTATTCCCCGGGGGCCGGTACTTC
size: .; J: TRBJ1-5; D: .; V: TRBV2; CDR3: CASSEWGGPHSNQPQHF; DNA: TGTGCCAGCAGTGAATGGGGGGGTCCTCATAGCAATCAGCCCCAGCATTTT
size: few; J: TRBJ1-5; D: .; V: TRBV20-1; CDR3: CSATGKVSNQPQHF; DNA: TGCAGTGCTACCGGCAAGGTTAGCAATCAGCCCCAGCATTTT
size: few; J: TRBJ2-1; D: .; V: TRBV20-1; CDR3: CSARLHRNQFF; DNA: TGCAGTGCCAGACTCCATAGGAATCAGTTCTTC
size: .; J: TRBJ1-2; D: .; V: TRBV28; CDR3: CASSPGKAAAYGYTF; DNA: TGTGCCAGCAGTCCAGGGAAAGCGGCAGCCTATGGCTACACCTTC
size: .; J: TRBJ1-1; D: .; V: TRBV5-1; CDR3: CASSRDAIFTEAFF; DNA: TGCGCCAGCAGTCGGGACGCAATTTTCACTGAAGCTTTCTTT
size: .; J: TRBJ1-1; D: .; V: TRBV14; CDR3: CASSHLGATEAFF; DNA: TGTGCCAGCAGCCACCTGGGTGCCACTGAAGCTTTCTTT
size: .; J: TRBJ2-3; D: TRBD2; V: TRBV7-2; CDR3: CASSLAGLAATQYF; DNA: TGTGCCAGCAGCTTAGCGGGACTAGCGGCCACGCAGTATTTT
size: many; J: TRBJ2-3; D: .; V: TRBV7-2; CDR3: CASSYYVDTQYF; DNA: TGTGCCAGCAGCTACTACGTAGATACGCAGTATTTT
size: .; J: TRBJ2-3; D: .; V: TRBV15; CDR3: CATSDIGSTDTQYF; DNA: TGTGCCACCAGCGATATAGGTAGCACAGATACGCAGTATTTT
size: few; J: TRBJ2-3; D: TRBD2; V: TRBV6-2/TRBV6-3; CDR3: CASIGRGSDTQYF; DNA: TGTGCCAGCATCGGGAGGGGTTCAGATACGCAGTATTTT
size: .; J: TRBJ1-2; D: .; V: TRBV12-3/TRBV12-4; CDR3: CASSLALGQTGYTF; DNA: TGTGCCAGCAGTTTAGCGCTCGGACAGACGGGCTACACCTTC
size: few; J: TRBJ2-5; D: .; V: TRBV10-1; CDR3: CASSESTGRKTQYF; DNA: TGCGCCAGCAGTGAGTCGACAGGCCGAAAGACCCAGTACTTC
size: few; J: TRBJ1-5; D: .; V: TRBV9; CDR3: CASSVGAGEPSNQPQHF; DNA: TGTGCCAGCAGCGTAGGGGCAGGGGAGCCTAGCAATCAGCCCCAGCATTTT
size: .; J: TRBJ1-1; D: .; V: TRBV4-1; CDR3: CASSQPGLWNTEAFF; DNA: TGCGCCAGCAGCCAACCGGGACTCTGGAACACTGAAGCTTTCTTT